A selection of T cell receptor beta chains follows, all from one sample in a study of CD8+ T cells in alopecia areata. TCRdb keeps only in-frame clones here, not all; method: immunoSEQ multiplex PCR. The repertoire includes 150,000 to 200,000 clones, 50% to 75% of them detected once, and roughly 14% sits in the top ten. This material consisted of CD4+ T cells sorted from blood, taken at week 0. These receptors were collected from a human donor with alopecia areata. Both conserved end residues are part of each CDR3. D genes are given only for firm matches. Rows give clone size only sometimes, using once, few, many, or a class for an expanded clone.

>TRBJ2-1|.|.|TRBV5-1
CASSLLANVFANEQFF
TGCGCCAGCAGCTTGTTGGCCAATGTCTTCGCCAATGAGCAGTTCTTC
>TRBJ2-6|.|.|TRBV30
CAWRPRPGRSGANVLTF
TGTGCCTGGAGACCCAGGCCAGGCAGGTCTGGGGCCAACGTCCTGACTTTC
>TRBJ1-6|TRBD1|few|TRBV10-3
CAIRAGGLGNSPLHF
TGTGCCATTCGGGCAGGGGGCCTGGGAAATTCACCCCTCCACTTT
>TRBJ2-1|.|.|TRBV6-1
CASIEGLGYEQFF
TGTGCCAGCATTGAAGGGCTGGGCTATGAGCAGTTCTTC
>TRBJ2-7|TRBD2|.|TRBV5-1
CASSPTSGESYEQYF
TGCGCCAGCAGCCCAACTAGCGGGGAAAGCTACGAGCAGTACTTC
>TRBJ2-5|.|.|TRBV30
CATGGTFQETQYF
TGTGCCACTGGGGGCACCTTCCAAGAGACCCAGTACTTC
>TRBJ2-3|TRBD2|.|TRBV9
CASSDPIRGLGYF
TGTGCCAGCAGCGACCCAATACGGGGACTAGGTTATTTT
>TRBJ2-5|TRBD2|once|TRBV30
CAWNRLAGEETQYF
TGTGCCTGGAACCGACTAGCGGGGGAAGAGACCCAGTACTTC
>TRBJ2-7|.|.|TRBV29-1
CSVGRATPYEQYF
TGCAGCGTTGGCAGGGCAACCCCCTACGAGCAGTACTTC
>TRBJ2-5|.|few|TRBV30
CAWSQSTGRETQYF
TGTGCCTGGAGTCAGTCGACTGGAAGAGAGACCCAGTACTTC
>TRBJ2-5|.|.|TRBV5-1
CASSLVGGLETQYF
TGCGCCAGCAGCTTGGTCGGCGGACTCGAGACCCAGTACTTC
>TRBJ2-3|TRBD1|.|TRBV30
CAWSPHRGRGDTQYF
TGTGCCTGGAGCCCCCACAGGGGGCGGGGGGATACGCAGTATTTT
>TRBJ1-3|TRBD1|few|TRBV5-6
CASSTLGQGWGNTIYF
TGTGCCAGCAGCACCCTGGGACAGGGATGGGGAAACACCATATATTTT
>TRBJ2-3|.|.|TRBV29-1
CSVLVGGPSFGDTQYF
TGCAGCGTTTTGGTGGGGGGGCCCTCTTTTGGCGATACGCAGTATTTT
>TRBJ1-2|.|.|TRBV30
CARRDNSNYGYTF
TGTGCCCGGAGGGACAACAGTAACTATGGCTACACCTTC
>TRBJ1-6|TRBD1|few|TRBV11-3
CASSSDRGNSPLHF
TGTGCCAGCAGCTCCGACAGGGGCAATTCACCCCTCCACTTT
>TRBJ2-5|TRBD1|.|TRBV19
CASKPDRGYETQYF
TGTGCCAGTAAGCCGGACAGGGGTTATGAGACCCAGTACTTC
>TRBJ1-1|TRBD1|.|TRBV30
CAWSRGQRAEAFF
TGTGCCTGGAGTAGGGGACAGAGGGCTGAAGCTTTCTTT
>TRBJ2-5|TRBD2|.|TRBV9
CASSVAGGAGGETQYF
TGTGCCAGCAGCGTAGCGGGAGGAGCGGGGGGGGAGACCCAGTACTTC
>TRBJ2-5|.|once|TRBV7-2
CASSFQRGRYQETQYF
TGTGCCAGCAGCTTCCAGAGGGGCAGGTACCAAGAGACCCAGTACTTC
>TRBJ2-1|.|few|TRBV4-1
CASSQGLENYNEQFF
TGCGCCAGCAGCCAAGGCCTAGAAAACTACAATGAGCAGTTCTTC
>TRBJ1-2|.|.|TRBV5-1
CASSLLGDSGYTF
TGCGCCAGCAGCTTGCTAGGCGACAGCGGCTACACCTTC
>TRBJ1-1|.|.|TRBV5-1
CASSWGRRNTEAFF
TGCGCCAGCAGCTGGGGACGGAGGAACACTGAAGCTTTCTTT
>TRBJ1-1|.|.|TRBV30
CAWAKQVNTEAFF
TGTGCCTGGGCCAAACAGGTTAACACTGAAGCTTTCTTT
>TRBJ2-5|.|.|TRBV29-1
CSVGGGGAETQYF
TGCAGCGTGGGGGGAGGGGGAGCGGAGACCCAGTACTTC
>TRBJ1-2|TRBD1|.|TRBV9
CASSDPGGYGYTF
TGTGCCAGCAGCGACCCAGGGGGCTATGGCTACACCTTC
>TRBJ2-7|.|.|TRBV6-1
CASIPGATYEQYF
TGTGCCAGCATACCGGGGGCTACCTACGAGCAGTACTTC
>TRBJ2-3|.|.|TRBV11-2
CASSYQGLSTDTQYF
TGTGCCAGCAGCTACCAGGGTCTAAGCACAGATACGCAGTATTTT
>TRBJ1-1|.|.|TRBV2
CASRQALIGIPEAFF
TGTGCCAGCAGACAGGCTTTAATAGGGATCCCTGAAGCTTTCTTT
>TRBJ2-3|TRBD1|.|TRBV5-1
CASSLGTGSTSTDTQYF
TGCGCCAGCAGCTTGGGGACAGGGTCGACTAGCACAGATACGCAGTATTTT
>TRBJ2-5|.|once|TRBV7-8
CASSFVLTGWETQYF
TGTGCCAGCAGCTTCGTTTTAACAGGGTGGGAGACCCAGTACTTC
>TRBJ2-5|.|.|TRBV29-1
CSVERTDKRETQYF
TGCAGCGTTGAAAGGACAGATAAGCGGGAGACCCAGTACTTC
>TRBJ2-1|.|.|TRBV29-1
CGAPRRGARDEQFF
TGCGGAGCGCCTCGGAGGGGCGCAAGGGATGAGCAGTTCTTC
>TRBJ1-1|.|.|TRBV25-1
CASSGTVREAFF
TGTGCCAGCAGTGGGACGGTACGTGAAGCTTTCTTT
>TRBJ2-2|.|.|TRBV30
CARMYSYTGELFF
TGTGCCCGTATGTACAGTTACACCGGGGAGCTGTTTTTT
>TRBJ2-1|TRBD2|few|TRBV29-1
CSGETSGGGYNEQFF
TGCAGCGGCGAGACTAGCGGGGGGGGTTACAATGAGCAGTTCTTC
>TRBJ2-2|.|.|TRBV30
CAWRRQITNTGELFF
TGTGCCTGGAGGAGGCAGATAACGAACACCGGGGAGCTGTTTTTT
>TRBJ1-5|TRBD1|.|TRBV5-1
CASREGASQPQHF
TGCGCCAGCAGAGAGGGGGCTTCTCAGCCCCAGCATTTT
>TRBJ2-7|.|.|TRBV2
CASSRDFQGGEQYF
TGTGCCAGCAGTAGGGACTTCCAAGGAGGCGAGCAGTACTTC
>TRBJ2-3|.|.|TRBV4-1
CASSQADTQYF
TGCGCCAGCAGCCAAGCAGATACGCAGTATTTT
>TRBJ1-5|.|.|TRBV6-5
CASSRHRADNQPQHF
TGTGCCAGCAGCCGACACAGGGCAGACAATCAGCCCCAGCATTTT
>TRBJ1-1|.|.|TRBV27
CASSLKPGHEAFF
TGTGCCAGCAGTTTAAAGCCGGGACACGAAGCTTTCTTT
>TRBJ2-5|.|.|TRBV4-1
CASSQWTIKETQYF
TGCGCCAGCAGCCAATGGACTATCAAAGAGACCCAGTACTTC
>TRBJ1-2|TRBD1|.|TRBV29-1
CSGGDSYGYTF
TGCAGCGGGGGGGACAGCTATGGCTACACCTTC
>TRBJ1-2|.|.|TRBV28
CASTLGEGLDYGYTF
TGTGCCAGCACTCTGGGGGAGGGCCTGGACTATGGCTACACCTTC
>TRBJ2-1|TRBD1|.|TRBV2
CASSGQALYNEQFF
TGTGCCAGCAGCGGACAGGCCCTCTACAATGAGCAGTTCTTC
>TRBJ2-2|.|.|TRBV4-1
CASSQQGSAGELFF
TGCGCCAGCAGCCAACAGGGTTCGGCCGGGGAGCTGTTTTTT
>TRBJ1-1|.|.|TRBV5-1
CASSVDGGTGTEAFF
TGCGCCAGCAGCGTAGATGGGGGTACGGGCACTGAAGCTTTCTTT
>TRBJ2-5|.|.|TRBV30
CAWSLLGPQETQYF
TGTGCCTGGAGTCTACTAGGACCCCAAGAGACCCAGTACTTC
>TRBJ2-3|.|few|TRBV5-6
CASSSLKRQLHVDTQYF
TGTGCCAGCAGCTCCCTGAAGCGGCAGCTACACGTAGATACGCAGTATTTT
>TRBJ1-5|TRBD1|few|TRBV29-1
CSVSTGTGGNQPQHF
TGCAGCGTGAGTACCGGGACAGGGGGGAATCAGCCCCAGCATTTT
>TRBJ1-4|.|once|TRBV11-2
CASSRGFGEKLFF
TGTGCCAGCAGCCGGGGATTCGGGGAAAAACTGTTTTTT
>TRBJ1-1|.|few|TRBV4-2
CASSQDPPGRAFF
TGTGCCAGCAGCCAAGACCCCCCAGGGCGAGCTTTCTTT
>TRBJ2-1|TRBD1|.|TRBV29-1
CSLRTGLSNEQFF
TGCAGCTTAAGGACAGGTCTAAGCAATGAGCAGTTCTTC
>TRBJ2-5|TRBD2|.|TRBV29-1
CSVRLLAGGPVRQYF
TGCAGCGTTCGGCTACTAGCGGGGGGGCCCGTGAGACAGTACTTC
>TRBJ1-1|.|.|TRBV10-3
CAICQGNTEAFF
TGTGCCATCTGTCAGGGGAACACTGAAGCTTTCTTT
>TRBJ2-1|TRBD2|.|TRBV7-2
CASSTRLAGRYNEQFF
TGTGCCAGCAGCACCCGACTAGCGGGGCGATACAATGAGCAGTTCTTC